This T cell receptor (beta chain) stems from a study of CD8+ T cells in alopecia areata. General study results and limits: Scalp sequencing captures resident alphabeta T cells of normal skin too. Higher clonality was seen in lesional scalp than in normal scalp, especially in alopecia totalis/universalis.

This clone has a handful of counts. Its antigen is unknown. Reverse transcription of extracted RNA yielded cDNA, which provided the sequencing template. TCRdb's table, derived via immunoSEQ multiplex PCR, lists solely in-frame clones and lacks some. The table shows 90,000 to 100,000 clones, with under 45% occurring only once. Trimming took 8 bases from V and 3 from J, leaving 17 bases between them. The CDR3 sequence is 14 residues long. Germline V gene data show CDR1 as LNHNV and CDR2 as YYDKDF (reference sequence). The receptor's source is a human donor with alopecia areata. The specimen was CD4+ T cells sorted from blood. V gene TRBV15 combines with J gene TRBJ2-7; a possible D gene is TRBD1 (6 bases). CDR3 nucleotide sequence: TGTGCCACCCTTCTTGTGGACAGCCACTACGAGCAGTACTTC. Translation: CATLLVDSHYEQYF.